This record covers a single TCR beta chain. The V end was cut by 4 bases, the J end by 5 bases, with 9 bases between. Germline lookup yields CDR1 SGHNT and CDR2 YYREEE (reference sequence). There are 12 residues in the CDR3. These data are taken from a study of blood T cell repertoires in COVID-19. Assay: immunoSEQ multiplex PCR; the TCRdb copy retains only in-frame clones and omits some. The data contain under 250,000 clones, 70% to 90% of them seen just once; the ten biggest clones take up 7.5% to 8%. This TCR was recovered from a woman aged 45-65 years with active or convalescent COVID-19. The sequencing input was peripheral blood. The chain is built from TRBV5-4 and TRBJ2-5; possibly TRBD2 for D (5 bases). CDR3 amino acids: CASSRWEETQYF. In DNA, the CDR3 is TGTGCCAGCAGCCGCTGGGAGGAGACCCAGTACTTC.